Each of the 19 T cell receptor beta chains below was sequenced from the same sample in a study of T cell responses to AZD1222 COVID-19 vaccine. The table came from immunoSEQ multiplex PCR; TCRdb's copy has only in-frame clones and leaves some out. Found here are around 190,000 clones, about nine tenths of them singletons; the top ten hold approximately 1.8%. Here the sequenced sample was peripheral blood, taken 28 days after the second AZD1222 dose. These receptors all come from an adult who received the AZD1222 COVID-19 vaccine.

The J gene is TRBJ2-5, the V gene TRBV28; no definite D call. CDR3 size: 13 residues. Germline CDR1 MDHEN, CDR2 SYDVKM. With 5 bases removed from V and 1 base from J, the gap between germline ends came to 8 bases. The CDR3 sequence is CASSPTVQETQYF. The CDR3, as DNA: TGTGCCAGCAGTCCAACCGTCCAAGAGACCCAGTACTTC.

This chain links TRBV19 with TRBJ1-5; the D gene is possibly TRBD1 (5 bases). The CDR3 spans 13 residues. V was cut by 11 bases and J by 3 bases, with 14 bases left in between. The germline gives CDR1 LNHDA, CDR2 SQIVND (reference sequence). The CDR3 region has the DNA TGTGCCCTCGCTTCGGGGCCCAATCAGCCCCAGCATTTT. Translating gives CALASGPNQPQHF.

This rearrangement joins TRBV9 to TRBJ2-1; D might be TRBD2 (6 bases). The CDR3 is 12 amino acids. V was pared by 7 bases and J by 9 bases, with 14 bases between. Germline lookup yields CDR1 SGDLS and CDR2 YYNGEE. This chain's CDR3 is CASSNWGGEQFF. CDR3 DNA: TGTGCCAGCTCCAACTGGGGAGGTGAGCAGTTCTTC.

This chain links TRBV10-2 with TRBJ2-2; D perhaps matches TRBD1 (5 bases). This CDR3 region has 15 residues. Trimming took off 4 bases at V and 5 bases at J, with 14 bases between the two ends. The germline gives CDR1 WSHSY, CDR2 SAAADI. The CDR3 DNA is TGCGCCAGCAGTGTATACAGGAGAGGAACCGGGGAGCTGTTTTTT. This codes for CASSVYRRGTGELFF.

The rearrangement uses TRBV30 and TRBJ1-1; weak D call: TRBD1 (5 bases). The CDR3 runs to 15 residues. Trimming left V 4 bases short and J 0 bases short, with 15 bases between. Looked up from germline, CDR1 is GTSNPN and CDR2 is SVGIG (reference sequence). The CDR3 nucleotides read TGTGCCTGGACTCCCACAGGACACTTGAACACTGAAGCTTTCTTT. Translation: CAWTPTGHLNTEAFF. Together with reference TRBV30 and TRBJ1-1, the CDR3 gives the full variable domain: SQTIHQWPATLVQPVGSPLSLECTVEGTSNPNLYWYRQAAGRGLQLLFYSVGIGQISSEVPQNLSASRPQDRQFILSSKKLLLSDSGFYLCAWTPTGHLNTEAFFGQGTRLTVV.

The gene calls are TRBV7-3 and TRBJ2-3, with no clear D. V was pared by 2 bases and J by 2 bases, with 8 bases between. CDR1 and CDR2 from the germline V gene are SGHTA and FQGTGA. This CDR3 is 14 amino acids long. The CDR3 nucleotides read TGTGCCAGCAGCTTAGACGGATTCACAGATACGCAGTATTTT. It translates to CASSLDGFTDTQYF.

V is TRBV27 and J is TRBJ1-2; tentative D call: TRBD1 (6 bases). V lost 5 bases to trimming and J lost 3 bases, with 10 bases between them. The length of the CDR3 is 13 residues. CDR1 MNHEY and CDR2 SMNVEV come from the germline V gene (reference sequence). The CDR3 region is CASSRQDDYGYTF. CDR3 DNA sequence: TGTGCCAGCAGTAGACAGGATGACTATGGCTACACCTTC.

The V call is TRBV7-9, the J call TRBJ1-1; no clear D. V gave up 2 bases and J gave up 0 bases, with 10 bases separating them. The CDR3 has 15 residues. In germline, CDR1 is SEHNR, CDR2 FQNEAQ (reference sequence). Written as DNA, the CDR3 is TGTGCCAGCAGCTTATGGCAGACAATGAACACTGAAGCTTTCTTT. Its translation: CASSLWQTMNTEAFF.

This chain connects TRBV9 to TRBJ1-1; a possible D gene is TRBD1 (6 bases). Germline loops: CDR1 SGDLS, CDR2 YYNGEE. This CDR3 is 15 amino acids long. The V gene lost 0 bases and the J gene lost 6 bases, with 15 bases spanning the gap. This chain's CDR3 is CASSVGRGVDAEAFF. DNA for the CDR3: TGTGCCAGCAGCGTAGGTAGGGGGGTGGATGCTGAAGCTTTCTTT.

V usage is TRBV29-1 and J usage is TRBJ2-5; perhaps TRBD1 as D (5 bases). The CDR3 is 10 amino acids. Germline V CDR1 and CDR2: SQVTM, ANQGSEA. V was trimmed by 7 bases and J by 5 bases, leaving 8 bases between them. CDR3 nucleotide sequence: TGCAGCGATGGGGCGGAGACCCAGTACTTC. Its translation: CSDGAETQYF.

The V and J genes are TRBV2 and TRBJ2-7, with 8 nucleotides matching TRBD2. There are 14 residues in the CDR3. The V gene end was trimmed by 7 bases and the J gene end by 2 bases; junction bases not matched to a gene: 7. The germline V gene has CDR1 SNHLY and CDR2 FYNNEI. This CDR3 is CASKPVGGAYEQYF. CDR3 bases: TGTGCCAGCAAACCGGTCGGGGGGGCCTACGAGCAGTACTTC.

The chain joins TRBV9 to TRBJ2-2; D gene unclear. The CDR3 has 15 amino acids. CDR1 is SGDLS, CDR2 YYNGEE, per germline. CDR3 in amino acids: CPRRAAPTGAGELFF. In DNA, the CDR3 is TGTCCCCGCCGCGCGGCCCCGACTGGGGCCGGGGAGCTGTTTTTT.

This clone was counted a single time. This rearrangement joins TRBV13 to TRBJ1-3; D gene unclear. The ends were cut back, 5 bases at V and 0 bases at J, with 11 bases in the middle. The CDR3 is 15 residues long. CDR1 is PRHDT and CDR2 is FYEKMQ in the germline V gene (reference sequence). CDR3 coding DNA: TGTGCCAGCAGCCCCGGCACAAGCTCTGGAAACACCATATATTTT. It codes for CASSPGTSSGNTIYF.

The chain's CDR3 is CASSESARARGYTF. The CDR3 nucleotides read TGTGCCAGCAGTGAATCAGCCAGGGCGAGGGGCTACACCTTC. This sequence joins TRBV2 and TRBJ1-2; tentative D call: TRBD1 (5 bases). V was clipped by 2 bases and J by 8 bases, with 15 bases between them. The CDR3 loop spans 14 amino acids. Germline CDR1 and CDR2: SNHLY and FYNNEI.

The genes are TRBV25-1 and TRBJ1-2; 9 nucleotides line up with TRBD1. Germline-derived CDR1 and CDR2 are MGHDK and SYGVNS. V dropped 4 bases and J dropped 5; count of bases not matched to a gene: 14. CDR3 size: 17 residues. Here the CDR3 reads CASSGKGTGKSGYGYTF. The CDR3 nucleotides are TGTGCCAGCAGTGGAAAAGGGACAGGGAAATCCGGATATGGCTACACCTTC.

CDR3 in amino acids: CASSQGGSPQPQHF. The CDR3 DNA reads TGCGCCAGCAGCCAAGGGGGGAGCCCGCAGCCCCAGCATTTT. The genes are TRBV4-1 and TRBJ1-5; D is possibly TRBD1 (5 bases). With 1 base removed from V and 7 bases from J, the gap between germline ends came to 11 bases. This CDR3 contains 14 residues. Germline values: CDR1 MGHRA, CDR2 YSYEKL.

This sequence joins TRBV12-3 or TRBV12-4 and TRBJ1-5; D is possibly TRBD1 (5 bases). Trimming pared 5 bases from V and 7 bases from J, leaving 12 bases between. The CDR3 loop spans 13 amino acids. The CDR3 reads CASSPSGNQPQHF. CDR3 coding DNA: TGTGCCAGCAGTCCTTCAGGGAACCAGCCCCAGCATTTT.

The gene calls are TRBV4-3 and TRBJ2-3; 8 nucleotides agree with TRBD2. There are 18 residues in the CDR3. Germline V CDR1 and CDR2: LGHNA, YSLEER. Trimming removed 0 bases from V and 2 bases from J; junction bases left unmatched: 10. CDR3 DNA sequence: TGCGCCAGCAGCCAAGAAAAGGGAGCGGGGGATAACACAGATACGCAGTATTTT. Its protein product is CASSQEKGAGDNTDTQYF.

The rearrangement joins TRBV6-1 to TRBJ2-5; D is uncertain. From germline, CDR1 is MNHNS and CDR2 SASEGT. Trimming removed 2 bases at V and 1 base at J, with 17 bases between. This CDR3 contains 17 residues. CDR3 DNA: TGTGCCAGCAGTGAACTTAGGTCGGGCCCACTCCAAGAGACCCAGTACTTC. Its translation is CASSELRSGPLQETQYF.